This T cell receptor (beta chain) emerged from a study of cytomegalovirus exposure and HLA in healthy donors. The study's findings and limits: Per a prior analysis, the majority of TCR beta V segments were productive roughly 87% or roughly 30% of the time. Presence/absence results assume similar sequencing depth per donor, which may not hold. When a later analysis was performed, an Asian-associated ancestry cluster reportedly had fewer N-insertions than the roughly 670-donor mean. Certain indistinguishable V segments, among them TRBV6-2 and TRBV6-3, were excluded.

Of note for this clone: Its matching antigen is unknown.

The CDR3 contains 15 residues. V lost 7 bases, J lost 3 bases, and 19 bases lay in between. Per germline, CDR1 MNHNS and CDR2 SASEGT. The PCR contained 60 Vbeta and 13 Jbeta primers. The repertoire was sequenced with immunoSEQ multiplex PCR; TCRdb's copy has only in-frame clones and lacks some. The table lists about 120,000 clones, more than 60% of them singletons, with around 4.2% in the top ten. The clonotype was recovered from a woman aged 40 to 55 in good health and CMV-seronegative. The sequencing input was PBMCs. The V and J genes are TRBV6-1 and TRBJ2-7; no clear D gene. CDR3 DNA: TGTGCCAGCACCCCCAACTTCGGGTATAACTACGAGCAGTACTTC. This sequence encodes CASTPNFGYNYEQYF.